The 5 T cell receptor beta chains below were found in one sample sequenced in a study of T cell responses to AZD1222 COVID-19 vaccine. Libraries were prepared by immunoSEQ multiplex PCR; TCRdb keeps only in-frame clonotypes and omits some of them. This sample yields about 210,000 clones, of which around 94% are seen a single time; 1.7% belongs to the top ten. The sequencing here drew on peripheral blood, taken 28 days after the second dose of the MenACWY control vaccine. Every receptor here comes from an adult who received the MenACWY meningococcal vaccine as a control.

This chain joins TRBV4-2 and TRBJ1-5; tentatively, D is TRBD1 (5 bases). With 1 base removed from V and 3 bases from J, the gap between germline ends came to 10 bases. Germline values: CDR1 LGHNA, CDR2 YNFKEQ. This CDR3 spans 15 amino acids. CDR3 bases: TGTGCCAGCAGCCAAGTGAGGGGAAACAATCAGCCCCAGCATTTT. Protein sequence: CASSQVRGNNQPQHF.

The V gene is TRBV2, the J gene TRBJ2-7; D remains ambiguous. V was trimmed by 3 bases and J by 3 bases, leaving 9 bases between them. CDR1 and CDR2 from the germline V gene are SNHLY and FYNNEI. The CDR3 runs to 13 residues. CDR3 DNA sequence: TGTGCCAGCAGTGAGGATGTAGGCTACGAGCAGTACTTC. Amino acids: CASSEDVGYEQYF.

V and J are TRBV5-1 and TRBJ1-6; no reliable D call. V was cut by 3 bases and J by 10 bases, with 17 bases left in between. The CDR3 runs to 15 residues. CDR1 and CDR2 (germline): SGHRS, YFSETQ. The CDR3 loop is CASSSASGVKSPLHF. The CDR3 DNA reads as TGCGCCAGCAGCTCGGCGAGTGGAGTAAAATCACCCCTCCACTTT.

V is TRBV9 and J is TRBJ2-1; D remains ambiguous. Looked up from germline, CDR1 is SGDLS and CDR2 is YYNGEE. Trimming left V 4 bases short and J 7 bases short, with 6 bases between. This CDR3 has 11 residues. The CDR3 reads CASSSGNEQFF. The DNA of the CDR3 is TGTGCCAGCAGCTCCGGAAATGAGCAGTTCTTC.

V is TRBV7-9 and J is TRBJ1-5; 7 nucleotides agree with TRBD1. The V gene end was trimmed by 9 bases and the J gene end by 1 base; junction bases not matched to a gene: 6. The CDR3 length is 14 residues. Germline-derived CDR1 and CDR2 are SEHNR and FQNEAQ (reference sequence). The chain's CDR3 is CASSPQGSNQPQHF. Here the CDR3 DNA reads TGTGCCAGTAGTCCACAGGGGAGCAATCAGCCCCAGCATTTT.